One and the same sample provided the 10 T cell receptor beta chains below, sequenced in a study of cytomegalovirus exposure and HLA in healthy donors (dated by TCRdb to about 2017). The library came from the immunoSEQ multiplex PCR assay. For the multiplex PCR, a mixture combining 60 forward primers for TCR Vbeta segments and 13 reverse primers for TCR Jbeta segments was used. TCRdb took over this immuneACCESS table, retaining in-frame rearrangements with V and J assigned. Such tables are incomplete; in checked studies, under half of the missing clones stem from an unresolved V gene, and the remainder is unexplained. The sample has around 170,000 clones on record, 82% of them singletons. Of the sample, under 0.9% falls within the top ten clones. Material: PBMCs. Receptor source: a woman younger than 35 in good health and CMV-seronegative.

The chain carries TRBV9 and TRBJ1-2; D not resolved. The germline V gene has CDR1 SGDLS and CDR2 YYNGEE. Deletions cut 0 bases from V and 5 bases from J, with 8 bases between. The CDR3 totals 13 residues. CDR3 bases: TGTGCCAGCAGCGTAGGGCCAGAATATGGCTACACCTTC. It is translated as CASSVGPEYGYTF. The full variable domain, with the rest looked up from reference TRBV9 and TRBJ1-2, is DSGVTQTPKHLITATGQRVTLRCSPRSGDLSVYWYQQSLDQGLQFLIQYYNGEERAKGNILERFSAQQFPDLHSELNLSSLELGDSALYFCASSVGPEYGYTFGSGTRLTVV.

This sequence joins TRBV27 and TRBJ2-3, with a tentative D call TRBD1 (5 bases). CDR1 MNHEY and CDR2 SMNVEV come from the germline V gene (reference sequence). V was cut by 0 bases and J by 8 bases, with 9 bases left in between. The CDR3 sequence is 13 residues long. The CDR3 protein is CASSLSGQGTQYF. In DNA form, the CDR3 reads TGTGCCAGCAGTTTATCAGGGCAGGGTACGCAGTATTTT.

The V call is TRBV7-2, the J call TRBJ1-4; the D is unclear. The V and J ends lost 3 bases and 7 bases respectively, with 12 bases between them. Looked up from germline, CDR1 is SGHTA and CDR2 is FQGNSA. The CDR3 is made up of 14 amino acids. Here the CDR3 DNA reads TGTGCCAGCAGCTTCGGAGGTCCGGTTGAAAAACTGTTTTTT. Its protein product is CASSFGGPVEKLFF.

The chain uses TRBV28 and TRBJ2-7; maybe TRBD1 (6 bases). Trimming stripped 8 bases from V and 4 bases from J, with 18 bases between. Germline V lookup: CDR1 MDHEN, CDR2 SYDVKM. The CDR3 sequence is 14 residues long. CDR3 loop: CASVSGGLIYEQYF. Written as DNA, the CDR3 is TGTGCCAGCGTCTCTGGGGGCCTTATTTACGAGCAGTACTTC. Filled out from reference TRBV28 and TRBJ2-7, the complete variable domain reads DVKVTQSSRYLVKRTGEKVFLECVQDMDHENMFWYRQDPGLGLRLIYFSYDVKMKEKGDIPEGYSVSREKKERFSLILESASTNQTSMYLCASVSGGLIYEQYFGPGTRLTVT.

CDR3 DNA sequence: TGTGCCAGCAGCTTAAGGGAGGCGGGAGGGAAATTTGGCAATGAGCAGTTCTTC. Protein product: CASSLREAGGKFGNEQFF. The rearrangement joins TRBV7-7 to TRBJ2-1; 9 bases are a match to TRBD2. The CDR3 consists of 18 residues. V lost 2 bases, J lost 6 bases, and 14 bases stayed unmatched. Germline CDR1 and CDR2: SSHAT and FNYEAQ (reference sequence).

This chain joins TRBV11-2 and TRBJ2-3, with D tentatively TRBD2 (6 bases). Trimming left V 5 bases short and J 4 bases short, with 10 bases between. CDR1 and CDR2 from the germline V gene are SGHAT and FQNNGV. CDR3 length: 13 residues. The DNA for the CDR3 is TGTGCCAGCAGCCCGGGGGTTGCAGATACGCAGTATTTT. Translating it yields CASSPGVADTQYF.

The chain recombines TRBV28 with TRBJ2-3; the match to TRBD2 covers 10 bases. This CDR3 comprises 15 residues. The junction had 4 bases not matched to a gene; V was cut back by 5 bases and J by 2 bases. Per germline, CDR1 MDHEN and CDR2 SYDVKM. CDR3 region: CASSPAGGYTDTQYF. CDR3 nucleotide sequence: TGTGCCAGCAGTCCAGCGGGAGGGTACACAGATACGCAGTATTTT. The variable domain in full, completed from reference TRBV28 and TRBJ2-3, reads DVKVTQSSRYLVKRTGEKVFLECVQDMDHENMFWYRQDPGLGLRLIYFSYDVKMKEKGDIPEGYSVSREKKERFSLILESASTNQTSMYLCASSPAGGYTDTQYFGPGTRLTVL.

The chain carries TRBV7-9 and TRBJ2-2, with TRBD2 matching 13 bases. The germline CDR1 and CDR2 sequences are SEHNR and FQNEAQ (reference sequence). The CDR3 totals 18 residues. The V segment lost 0 bases and the J segment 1 base; nucleotides outside the gene matches: 2. The CDR3 here is CASSLAWTSGRNTGELFF. DNA for the CDR3: TGTGCCAGCAGCTTAGCATGGACTAGCGGGAGGAACACCGGGGAGCTGTTTTTT.

In regard to this clone: The CDR3 ends on some other residue instead of the conserved phenylalanine or tryptophan, so this is likely a read error. The gene calls are TRBV25-1 and TRBJ1-1; D is unresolved. From germline, CDR1 is MGHDK and CDR2 SYGVNS. Trimming removed 3 bases at V and 6 bases at J, with 14 bases between. This CDR3 has 14 residues. This CDR3 reads CASSDREDLSEAFL. CDR3 DNA sequence: TGTGCCAGCAGTGATAGGGAGGATTTGTCTGAAGCTTTCCTT.

This clone was recorded a few times. The chain recombines TRBV25-1 with TRBJ1-3, with D unclear. CDR1 is MGHDK and CDR2 is SYGVNS in the germline V gene. V was trimmed by 5 bases and J by 2 bases, leaving 13 bases between them. The CDR3 extends over 15 amino acids. CDR3 amino acids: CASSLTEAAGNTIYF. For the CDR3, the DNA is TGTGCCAGCAGTTTAACGGAGGCCGCTGGAAACACCATATATTTT. The whole variable domain, filled in from reference TRBV25-1 and TRBJ1-3, reads EADIYQTPRYLVIGTGKKITLECSQTMGHDKMYWYQQDPGMELHLIHYSYGVNSTEKGDLSSESTVSRIRTEHFPLTLESARPSHTSQYLCASSLTEAAGNTIYFGEGSWLTVV.